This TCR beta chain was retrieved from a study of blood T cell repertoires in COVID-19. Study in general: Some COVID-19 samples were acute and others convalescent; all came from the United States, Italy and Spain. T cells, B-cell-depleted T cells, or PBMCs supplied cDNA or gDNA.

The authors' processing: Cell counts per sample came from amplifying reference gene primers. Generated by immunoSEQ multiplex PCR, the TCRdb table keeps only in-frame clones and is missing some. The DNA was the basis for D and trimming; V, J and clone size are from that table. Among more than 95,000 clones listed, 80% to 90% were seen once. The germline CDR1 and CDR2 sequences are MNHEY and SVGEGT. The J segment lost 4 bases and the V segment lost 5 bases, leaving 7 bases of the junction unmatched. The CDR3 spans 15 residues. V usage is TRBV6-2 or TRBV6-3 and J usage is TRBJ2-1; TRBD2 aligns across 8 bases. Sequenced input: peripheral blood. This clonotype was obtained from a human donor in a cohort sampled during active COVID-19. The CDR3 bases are TGTGCCAGCAGTCAGCGGGAGTTGGTGTACAATGAGCAGTTCTTC. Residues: CASSQRELVYNEQFF.